This T cell receptor (beta chain) stems from a study of cytomegalovirus exposure and HLA in healthy donors. Study background: Approximately 190 million T cells yielded 100 million or so unique TCR beta sequences in earlier analysis. Findings of the study overall: Prior analysis indicated that the majority of TCR beta V segments exhibited productivity approximately 87% or approximately 30% of the time. In a later analysis, the majority of CMV-associated beta chains seemingly showed HLA restriction.

With respect to this clone: Its specificity is unknown.

The PCR employed 60 Vbeta primers together with 13 Jbeta primers. Measured with immunoSEQ multiplex PCR; TCRdb has only the in-frame clones, and not every one. The sample totals some 40,000 clones. The V gene's germline CDR1 is MNHNS and CDR2 SASEGT. V shed 5 bases and J 4 bases; nucleotides not matched to a gene: 6. CDR3 length: 14 residues. Whereas donors were nominally healthy upon sampling, unrecorded immune exposures were probable. Sequenced material: PBMCs. This chain connects TRBV6-1 to TRBJ1-2; 8 nucleotides match TRBD1. The source of this sequence is a male donor in good health and CMV-seronegative. The CDR3 reads CASSQRQGLYGYTF. CDR3 in DNA: TGTGCCAGCAGTCAAAGACAGGGGCTCTATGGCTACACCTTC.